This TCR beta chain was profiled in a study of blood T cell repertoires in COVID-19. Looking at the study overall: Sample material is recorded as cDNA or gDNA derived from T cells, B-cell-depleted T cells, or PBMCs.

The data were produced by immunoSEQ multiplex PCR, yet TCRdb's version contains in-frame clones alone and is incomplete. Among fewer than 120,000 clones listed, around 74% were seen once. A single count supports this clone. In germline, CDR1 is LGHNA, CDR2 YNFKEQ. The CDR3 loop spans 13 amino acids. The V end lost 4 bases, the J end lost 4 bases, and 10 bases lay between the germline ends. The receptor comes from an older woman with acute or convalescent COVID-19. Sequenced sample: peripheral blood. V usage is TRBV4-2 and J usage is TRBJ1-2; D not certain. CDR3 sequence reads: CASSLSILYGYTF. The CDR3 DNA sequence: TGTGCCAGCAGCCTCAGTATCCTCTATGGCTACACCTTC.